These 9 T cell receptor beta chains originate from one sample sequenced in a study of blood T cell repertoires in COVID-19 (dated by TCRdb to about 2020). Receptors were amplified or captured by the immunoSEQ multiplex PCR assay. Imported from immuneACCESS, the table was reduced by TCRdb to in-frame sequences with V and J called. These copies leave out some clones; in studies compared against another copy, an unresolved V gene accounts for under half, and the cause of the remainder is not known. This sample lists 190,000 or so clones; 78% were detected once. The top ten constitute approximately 2.9% of the sample. The sample taken for sequencing was peripheral blood. These TCRs come from an elderly woman with active or convalescent COVID-19.

This chain uses TRBV10-3 with TRBJ2-5; D gene ambiguous. The V gene's germline CDR1 is ENHRY and CDR2 SYGVKD. With 0 bases removed from V and 1 base from J, the gap between germline ends came to 6 bases. The CDR3 sequence is 14 residues long. CDR3 DNA: TGTGCCATCAGTGAGTCGGGCAGCCAAGAGACCCAGTACTTC. Protein product: CAISESGSQETQYF.

This chain joins TRBV10-2 and TRBJ1-5; the match to TRBD1 covers 9 bases. CDR1 WSHSY and CDR2 SAAADI come from the germline V gene. The CDR3 spans 15 residues. J lost 5 bases, V lost 3 bases, and 5 bases had no gene match. CDR3 protein: CASSEGQGRYQPQHF. In DNA form, the CDR3 reads TGCGCCAGCAGTGAAGGACAGGGGAGGTATCAGCCCCAGCATTTT.

This sequence joins TRBV25-1 and TRBJ1-4; 9 positions agree with TRBD1. This CDR3 region has 13 residues. V trimming: 10 bases; J trimming: 8 bases; junction bases outside the gene matches: 8. The germline gives CDR1 MGHDK, CDR2 SYGVNS. The CDR3: CATAGTGTEKLFF. The CDR3, as DNA: TGTGCCACCGCCGGGACAGGGACCGAAAAACTGTTTTTT.

The chain joins TRBV28 to TRBJ2-7, with TRBD1 identical over 9 bases. J was trimmed by 3 bases and V by 7 bases; bases with no gene match: 7. CDR1 MDHEN and CDR2 SYDVKM come from the germline V gene. This CDR3 is built from 14 residues. The CDR3 bases are TGTGCCAGCACCGCACCGGGACAGGGCTACGAGCAGTACTTC. This gives the protein CASTAPGQGYEQYF. The whole variable domain, remainder taken from reference TRBV28 and TRBJ2-7, is DVKVTQSSRYLVKRTGEKVFLECVQDMDHENMFWYRQDPGLGLRLIYFSYDVKMKEKGDIPEGYSVSREKKERFSLILESASTNQTSMYLCASTAPGQGYEQYFGPGTRLTVT.

The chain employs TRBV2 and TRBJ2-1; possibly TRBD1 for D (5 bases). The V end lost 7 bases, the J end lost 6 bases, and 25 bases lay between the germline ends. There are 17 residues in the CDR3. The V gene's germline CDR1 is SNHLY and CDR2 FYNNEI. The CDR3 sequence: CASTRSADRSRVNEQFF. In DNA, the CDR3 is TGTGCCAGCACCAGATCGGCAGATAGGAGCAGGGTCAATGAGCAGTTCTTC.

V usage is TRBV19 and J usage is TRBJ2-2, with D hard to call. Looked up from germline, CDR1 is LNHDA and CDR2 is SQIVND (reference sequence). V was trimmed by 9 bases and J by 5 bases, leaving 10 bases between them. This CDR3 is 12 amino acids long. This CDR3 is CASTWATGELFF. Here the CDR3 DNA reads TGTGCCAGCACCTGGGCGACCGGGGAGCTGTTTTTT.

The V call is TRBV15, the J call TRBJ2-5, with TRBD2 matching over 10 bases. CDR1 is LNHNV, CDR2 YYDKDF, per germline (reference sequence). This CDR3 has 17 amino acids. J gave up 2 bases and V 1 base, and 7 bases lay outside the gene matches. The CDR3 coding sequence is TGTGCCACCAGCAGAGGGAGCCCTAGCGGGGGACAAGAGACCCAGTACTTC. Amino acids: CATSRGSPSGGQETQYF.

There are a few counts of this clone. The chain couples TRBV4-1 to TRBJ1-1, with D possibly TRBD1 on 6 matching bases. Germline CDR1 reads MGHRA; CDR2 reads YSYEKL. V was shortened by 0 bases and J by 1 base, with 9 bases between the two germline ends. This CDR3 spans 15 amino acids. The CDR3 sequence is CASSQDRGGNTEAFF. For the CDR3, the DNA is TGCGCCAGCAGCCAAGACAGGGGCGGGAACACTGAAGCTTTCTTT.

The chain couples TRBV4-3 to TRBJ2-2; D is undetermined. Deletions cut 1 base from V and 3 bases from J, with 15 bases between. The germline V gene has CDR1 LGHNA and CDR2 YSLEER. The CDR3 is made up of 17 amino acids. The CDR3 here is CASSQGPAASYTGELFF. The CDR3 nucleotides read TGCGCCAGCAGCCAAGGCCCCGCGGCGAGTTACACCGGGGAGCTGTTTTTT.